What follows are 32 T cell receptor beta chains derived from one specimen sequenced in a study of CD8+ T cells in alopecia areata. Extracted RNA was reverse transcribed, and the resulting cDNA served as sequencing template. Profiling relied on immunoSEQ multiplex PCR, and the TCRdb table lists in-frame clones only, not all of them. This sample has about 250,000 clones; around three fifths occur once, and the top ten carry around 0.92%. The treatment: oral pan-JAK inhibitor, 5-10 mg twice daily. Source: CD4+ T cells sorted from blood, taken at roughly week 52, from a patient treated with tofacitinib. The receptor source for this set is a human donor with alopecia areata.

The chain carries TRBV5-4 and TRBJ1-2, with D maybe TRBD1 (5 bases). V lost 0 bases, J lost 4 bases, and 10 bases lay in between. Germline V gene lookup returns CDR1 SGHNT and CDR2 YYREEE (reference sequence). The CDR3 is made up of 14 amino acids. The CDR3 DNA is TGTGCCAGCAGCTTGGGACAGCCGATCTATGGCTACACCTTC. Translated: CASSLGQPIYGYTF.

This chain connects TRBV27 to TRBJ1-5; unclear D gene. Germline CDR1 reads MNHEY; CDR2 reads SMNVEV (reference sequence). Trimming removed 2 bases at V and 1 base at J, with 6 bases between. The CDR3 consists of 14 residues. The CDR3 sequence is CASSLRGSNQPQHF. In nucleotides, the CDR3 is TGTGCCAGCAGTTTAAGAGGGAGCAATCAGCCCCAGCATTTT.

The chain employs TRBV2 and TRBJ2-7, with TRBD1 matching over 8 bases. The CDR3 has 11 residues. Germline CDR1 and CDR2: SNHLY and FYNNEI. V trimming: 8 bases; J trimming: 5 bases; junction bases outside the gene matches: 2. The CDR3 region has the DNA TGTGCCAGCCAGGACAGGGACGAGCAGTACTTC. It encodes CASQDRDEQYF.

The chain joins TRBV27 to TRBJ2-7; D unclear. Trimming stripped 3 bases from V and 0 bases from J, with 9 bases between. CDR3 length equals 14 residues. CDR1 is MNHEY, CDR2 SMNVEV, per germline (reference sequence). In DNA form, the CDR3 reads TGTGCCAGCAGTTTCGGCAGGCACTCCTACGAGCAGTACTTC. It yields the protein CASSFGRHSYEQYF.

V usage is TRBV30 and J usage is TRBJ1-2; 7 positions match TRBD1. Per the germline V gene, CDR1 is GTSNPN and CDR2 is SVGIG (reference sequence). The CDR3 contains 13 residues. V gave up 1 base and J gave up 5 bases; unmatched junction bases: 4. The CDR3 DNA follows: TGTGCCTGGAGTGCGCGGACAGGTTATGGCTACACCTTC. Translating it yields CAWSARTGYGYTF.

This chain connects TRBV6-5 to TRBJ2-2; D gene unclear. The CDR3 totals 14 residues. V lost 0 bases and J lost 3, with 5 bases in between. Germline V CDR1 and CDR2: MNHEY, SVGAGI. This chain's CDR3 is CASSYSGYTGELFF. The CDR3 DNA reads TGTGCCAGCAGTTACTCCGGATACACCGGGGAGCTGTTTTTT.

V usage is TRBV5-1 and J usage is TRBJ2-5, with no clear D. The CDR3 runs to 14 residues. CDR1 and CDR2 from the germline V gene are SGHRS and YFSETQ. With 1 base removed from V and 3 bases from J, the gap between germline ends came to 10 bases. In nucleotides, the CDR3 is TGCGCCAGCAGCTTGAGACCAGAAAAAGAGACCCAGTACTTC. It is translated as CASSLRPEKETQYF.

In this sample, this clone turned up once. The chain has TRBV9 and TRBJ1-1; TRBD1 matches 9 bases. J was trimmed by 5 bases and V by 2 bases; bases with no gene match: 7. The CDR3 covers 15 residues. CDR1 and CDR2 (germline): SGDLS, YYNGEE. The CDR3: CASSVQPTGGTEAFF. CDR3 coding DNA: TGTGCCAGCAGCGTCCAACCGACAGGGGGAACTGAAGCTTTCTTT.

This chain uses TRBV20-1 with TRBJ2-7; no clear D. The CDR3 spans 11 residues. Per germline, CDR1 DFQATT and CDR2 SNEGSKA (reference sequence). The DNA of the CDR3 is TGCAGCACGGCTAGCTCCTACGAGCAGTACTTC. This codes for CSTASSYEQYF.

The DNA for the CDR3 is TGTGCCACCGGCCCGCTTGGCACAGATACGCAGTATTTT. This encodes CATGPLGTDTQYF. The V call is TRBV15, the J call TRBJ2-3; D gene uncertain. In germline, CDR1 is LNHNV, CDR2 YYDKDF (reference sequence). V dropped 8 bases and J dropped 1 base, with 10 bases sitting between them. The CDR3 is 13 amino acids.

The rearrangement joins TRBV6-5 to TRBJ2-1, with 7 nucleotides matching TRBD2. J gave up 0 bases and V 0 bases, and 2 bases lay outside the gene matches. Per germline, CDR1 MNHEY and CDR2 SVGAGI. CDR3 length equals 16 residues. CDR3 protein: CASSYSGGGSYNEQFF. The CDR3 DNA sequence: TGTGCCAGCAGTTACTCAGGCGGGGGCTCCTACAATGAGCAGTTCTTC.

The V and J genes are TRBV29-1 and TRBJ2-7, with 10 bases lining up with TRBD2. Unmatched junction bases numbered 3, after V lost 5 bases and J lost 5 bases. The CDR3 loop spans 12 amino acids. Germline values: CDR1 SQVTM, CDR2 ANQGSEA. The CDR3 spells CSVSGGADEQYF. The CDR3 coding sequence is TGCAGCGTTAGCGGGGGGGCCGACGAGCAGTACTTC.

This clone has more than one count but fewer than ten. The chain is built from TRBV29-1 and TRBJ2-5, with 7 positions matching TRBD1. Trimming took 6 bases from V and 2 from J; bases not matched to a gene: 12. The germline CDR1 and CDR2 sequences are SQVTM and ANQGSEA. This CDR3 region has 15 residues. The CDR3 nucleotides are TGCAGCGTCGGTTTGTCGGACAGGACGCAAGAGACCCAGTACTTC. Protein sequence: CSVGLSDRTQETQYF.

There are a few counts of this clone. V and J are TRBV20-1 and TRBJ2-7; D possibly corresponds to TRBD1 (5 bases). The CDR3 consists of 11 residues. V lost 5 bases to trimming and J lost 7 bases, with 12 bases between them. Germline lookup yields CDR1 DFQATT and CDR2 SNEGSKA (reference sequence). Here the CDR3 reads CSAGAHREQYF. The CDR3 bases are TGCAGTGCTGGTGCCCACAGGGAGCAGTACTTC.

CDR3 DNA: TGTGCCTGCCAGGGTTCGGGATACGAGCAGTACTTC. It is translated as CACQGSGYEQYF. The J gene is TRBJ2-7, the V gene TRBV30, with D perhaps being TRBD1 or TRBD2 (5 bases each). Germline CDR1 reads GTSNPN; CDR2 reads SVGIG (reference sequence). The V gene lost 6 bases and the J gene lost 4 bases, with 13 bases spanning the gap. The CDR3 length is 12 residues.

This sequence joins TRBV6-6 and TRBJ1-1; D possibly corresponds to TRBD1 (6 bases). Trimming cost V 4 bases and J 6 bases, with 18 bases left between them. The V gene's germline CDR1 is MNHNY and CDR2 SVGAGI (reference sequence). This CDR3 spans 15 amino acids. The CDR3 bases are TGTGCCAGCAGTTTCTTGACAGGTTGGACACCTGAAGCTTTCTTT. This codes for CASSFLTGWTPEAFF.

J is TRBJ1-2 and V is TRBV4-3; a weak D match, TRBD1 (5 bases). This CDR3 is built from 13 residues. Trimming removed 4 bases from V and 3 bases from J, with 9 bases in between. The germline V gene has CDR1 LGHNA and CDR2 YSLEER. CDR3 nucleotide sequence: TGCGCCAGCAGCCCGGACACAGACTATGGCTACACCTTC. Translating gives CASSPDTDYGYTF.

V gene TRBV6-1 combines with J gene TRBJ1-5; 8 bases line up with TRBD1. Germline assignment: CDR1 MNHNS and CDR2 SASEGT. The CDR3 has 16 residues. The V segment lost 1 base and the J segment 5 bases; nucleotides outside the gene matches: 7. CDR3 protein: CASSEVWTGTDQPQHF. Here the CDR3 DNA reads TGTGCCAGCAGTGAAGTTTGGACAGGGACAGATCAGCCCCAGCATTTT.

This chain uses TRBV29-1 with TRBJ1-1, with D perhaps matching TRBD1 (5 bases). Trimming cost V 4 bases and J 3 bases, with 9 bases left between them. CDR1 is SQVTM, CDR2 ANQGSEA, per germline. The CDR3 is made up of 12 amino acids. In nucleotides, the CDR3 is TGCAGCGTTGCTTGGGGGGACACTGAAGCTTTCTTT. It is translated as CSVAWGDTEAFF.

The rearrangement uses TRBV5-1 and TRBJ1-6; tentative D call: TRBD1 (6 bases). Germline loops: CDR1 SGHRS, CDR2 YFSETQ. This CDR3 has 14 amino acids. Trimming stripped 5 bases from V and 8 bases from J, with 14 bases between. CDR3 nucleotides: TGCGCCAGCAGACCAGGGGTTGCAGATTCACCCCTCCACTTT. Protein product: CASRPGVADSPLHF.

This sequence joins TRBV30 and TRBJ2-7; a possible D gene is TRBD2 (5 bases). V dropped 3 bases and J dropped 6 bases, with 21 bases sitting between them. Germline V gene data show CDR1 as GTSNPN and CDR2 as SVGIG (reference sequence). The CDR3 loop spans 15 amino acids. CDR3 residues: CAWRSLVGVVAEQYF. The CDR3 DNA reads TGTGCCTGGAGATCTCTCGTCGGGGTTGTCGCCGAGCAGTACTTC.

The chain joins TRBV4-1 to TRBJ2-2; D possibly corresponds to TRBD1 (5 bases). This CDR3 comprises 16 residues. Trimming stripped 0 bases from V and 8 bases from J, with 16 bases between. Per germline, CDR1 MGHRA and CDR2 YSYEKL. The CDR3: CASSQDSTVYFGELFF. For the CDR3, the DNA is TGCGCCAGCAGCCAAGATTCGACAGTTTATTTTGGGGAGCTGTTTTTT.

This sequence joins TRBV5-1 and TRBJ2-1, with TRBD1 identical over 7 bases. CDR3 length: 18 residues. Trimming took 0 bases from V and 0 from J; bases not matched to a gene: 9. Germline CDR1 and CDR2: SGHRS and YFSETQ. CDR3 loop: CASSLAGAQGTSYNEQFF. Here the CDR3 DNA reads TGCGCCAGCAGCTTGGCCGGGGCACAGGGGACCTCCTACAATGAGCAGTTCTTC.

V usage is TRBV29-1 and J usage is TRBJ1-1, with TRBD1 matching 8 bases. Unmatched junction bases numbered 10, after V lost 7 bases and J lost 3 bases. This CDR3 comprises 14 residues. Germline CDR1 reads SQVTM; CDR2 reads ANQGSEA. CDR3 sequence reads: CSARPDREDTEAFF. For the CDR3, the DNA is TGCAGCGCCCGACCGGACAGGGAGGACACTGAAGCTTTCTTT.

This clone was observed a single time. This sequence joins TRBV9 and TRBJ1-6; D is ambiguous. The CDR3 has 15 amino acids. V was shortened by 2 bases and J by 7 bases, with 13 bases between the two germline ends. The germline V gene encodes CDR1 SGDLS and CDR2 YYNGEE. CDR3 residues: CASSVRGGPNSPLHF. The CDR3, as DNA: TGTGCCAGCAGCGTTCGGGGAGGACCAAATTCACCCCTCCACTTT.

This clone has more than one count but fewer than ten. The chain has TRBV19 and TRBJ2-5; 9 bases fit TRBD2. CDR1 and CDR2 (germline): LNHDA, SQIVND (reference sequence). This CDR3 region has 15 residues. Trimming took 1 base from V and 5 from J; bases not matched to a gene: 5. The DNA of the CDR3 is TGTGCCAGTAGTATAGTCACGAGCGGGGGGGAGACCCAGTACTTC. Encoded protein: CASSIVTSGGETQYF.

CDR3 nucleotide sequence: TGTGCCAGCAGTGATAACACATACAATGAGCAGTTCTTC. Translated: CASSDNTYNEQFF. V usage is TRBV25-1 and J usage is TRBJ2-1; D unresolved. This CDR3 comprises 13 residues. The germline V gene has CDR1 MGHDK and CDR2 SYGVNS. The V end was cut by 3 bases, the J end by 4 bases, with 7 bases between.

This clone was observed a handful of times. In DNA form, the CDR3 reads TGTGCCTGGAGTGTTAGAGAATCCCTCAATGAGCAGTTCTTC. It is translated as CAWSVRESLNEQFF. V gene TRBV30 combines with J gene TRBJ2-1, with D unclear. V gave up 0 bases and J gave up 6 bases, with 12 bases separating them. Germline V CDR1 and CDR2: GTSNPN, SVGIG (reference sequence). This CDR3 contains 14 residues.

J is TRBJ2-7 and V is TRBV4-1; 8 positions agree with TRBD2. Germline CDR1 is MGHRA and CDR2 is YSYEKL. This CDR3 has 15 residues. After removal of 4 bases from V and 2 bases from J, the junction contained 7 bases not matched to a gene. The CDR3 here is CASSPRGTSAYEQYF. CDR3 sequence (DNA): TGCGCCAGCAGCCCCCGGGGGACTAGTGCCTACGAGCAGTACTTC.

Details on this clone: The same CDR3 arises from other DNA sequences in this sample as well. The rearrangement links TRBV18 to TRBJ1-5; 8 positions match TRBD1. Per the germline V gene, CDR1 is KGHSH and CDR2 is LQKENI. Trimming removed 6 bases from V and 2 bases from J; junction bases left unmatched: 0. CDR3 size: 13 residues. The CDR3 spells CASSTGGNQPQHF. The CDR3 nucleotides read TGTGCCAGCTCGACAGGGGGCAATCAGCCCCAGCATTTT.

The chain uses TRBV25-1 and TRBJ1-1, with D uncertain. V shed 2 bases and J shed 0 bases, with 10 bases lying between them. The CDR3 consists of 15 residues. Germline V gene lookup returns CDR1 MGHDK and CDR2 SYGVNS. This chain's CDR3 is CASSETGIMNTEAFF. The CDR3 DNA reads TGTGCCAGCAGTGAAACCGGGATAATGAACACTGAAGCTTTCTTT.

The chain is built from TRBV7-2 and TRBJ1-1, with 7 bases aligning to TRBD1. J lost 1 base, V lost 5 bases, and 1 base had no gene match. The CDR3 has 13 residues. Germline CDR1 SGHTA, CDR2 FQGNSA. The CDR3 protein is CASSGQANTEAFF. The CDR3 DNA reads as TGTGCCAGCAGCGGACAGGCGAACACTGAAGCTTTCTTT. Complete variable domain (other parts from reference TRBV7-2 and TRBJ1-1): GAGVSQSPSNKVTEKGKDVELRCDPISGHTALYWYRQSLGQGLEFLIYFQGNSAPDKSGLPSDRFSAERTGGSVSTLTIQRTQQEDSAVYLCASSGQANTEAFFGQGTRLTVV.